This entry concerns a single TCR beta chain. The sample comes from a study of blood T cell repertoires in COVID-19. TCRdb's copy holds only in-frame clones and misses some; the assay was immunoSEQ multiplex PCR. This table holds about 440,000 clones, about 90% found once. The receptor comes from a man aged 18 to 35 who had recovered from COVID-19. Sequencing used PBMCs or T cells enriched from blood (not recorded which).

CDR3: CASSLAGGSTNEKLFF. The CDR3 DNA reads TGTGCCAGCAGCTTAGCCGGGGGGTCAACTAATGAAAAACTGTTTTTT. J is TRBJ1-4 and V is TRBV7-9, with D perhaps matching TRBD1 (5 bases). This CDR3 is built from 16 residues. In germline, CDR1 is SEHNR, CDR2 FQNEAQ (reference sequence). The V end was cut by 0 bases, the J end by 0 bases, with 8 bases between.